This T cell receptor beta chain was recorded in a study of blood T cells in healthy people across ages. In germline, CDR1 is SQVTM, CDR2 ANQGSEA. The CDR3 runs to 14 residues. The V end lost 3 bases, the J end lost 2 bases, and 13 bases lay between the germline ends. The use of a sample-barcoded 5' primer and a J-beta primer mix characterized a second PCR of roughly 7 to 12 cycles. In TCRdb, the 5' RACE reads were re-called with MiXCR into one record per CDR3 protein. The sample contains fewer than 1,000,000 distinct CDR3 sequences, 44% of which appear only once. Source material: blood. This chain joins TRBV29-1 and TRBJ1-2; D ambiguous. This clonotype originated in a man in his 60s in good health. CDR3 nucleotides: TGCAGCGTTGACCCACCGAACGTAAACTATGGCTACACCTTC. Translating it yields CSVDPPNVNYGYTF.